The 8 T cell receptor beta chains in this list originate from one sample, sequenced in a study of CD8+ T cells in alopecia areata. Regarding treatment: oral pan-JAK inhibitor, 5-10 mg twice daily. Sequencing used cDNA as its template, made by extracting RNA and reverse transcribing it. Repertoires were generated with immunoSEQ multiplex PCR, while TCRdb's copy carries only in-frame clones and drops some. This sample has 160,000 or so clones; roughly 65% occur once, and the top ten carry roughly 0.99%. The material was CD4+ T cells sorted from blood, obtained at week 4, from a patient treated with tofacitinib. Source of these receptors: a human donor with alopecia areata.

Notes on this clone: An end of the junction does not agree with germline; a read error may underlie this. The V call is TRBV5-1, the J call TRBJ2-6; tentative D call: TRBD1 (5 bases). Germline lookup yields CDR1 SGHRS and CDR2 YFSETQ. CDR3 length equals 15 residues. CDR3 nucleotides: TGCGCCAGCAGCTTGAGAACCTCTGGGGCCAACGTCCTGACCTTC. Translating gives CASSLRTSGANVLTF.

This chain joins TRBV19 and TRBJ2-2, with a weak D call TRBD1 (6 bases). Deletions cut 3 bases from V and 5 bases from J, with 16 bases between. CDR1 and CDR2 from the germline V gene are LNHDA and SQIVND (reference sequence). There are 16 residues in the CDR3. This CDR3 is CASSIILRTETGELFF. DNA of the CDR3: TGTGCCAGTAGTATCATTCTCCGGACAGAGACCGGGGAGCTGTTTTTT.

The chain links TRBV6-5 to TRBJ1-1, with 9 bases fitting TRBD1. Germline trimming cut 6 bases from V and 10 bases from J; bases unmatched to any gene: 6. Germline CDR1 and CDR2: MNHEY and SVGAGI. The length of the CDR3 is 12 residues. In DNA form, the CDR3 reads TGTGCCAGCAGCGGACAGGGGAGGGCAGCTTTCTTT. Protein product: CASSGQGRAAFF.

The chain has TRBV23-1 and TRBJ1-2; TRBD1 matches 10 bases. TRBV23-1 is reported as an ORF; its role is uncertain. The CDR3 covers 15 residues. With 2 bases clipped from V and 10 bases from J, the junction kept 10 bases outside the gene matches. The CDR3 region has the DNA TGCGCCAGCAGTCAACGGACAGGGGGTAGATACGTCTACACCTTC. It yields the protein CASSQRTGGRYVYTF.

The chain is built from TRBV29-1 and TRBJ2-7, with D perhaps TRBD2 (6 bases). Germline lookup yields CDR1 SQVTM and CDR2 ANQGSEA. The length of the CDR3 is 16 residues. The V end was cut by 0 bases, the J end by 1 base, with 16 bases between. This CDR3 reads CSVEDRRRGISYEQYF. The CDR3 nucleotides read TGCAGCGTTGAAGATCGACGGAGGGGTATATCCTACGAGCAGTACTTC.

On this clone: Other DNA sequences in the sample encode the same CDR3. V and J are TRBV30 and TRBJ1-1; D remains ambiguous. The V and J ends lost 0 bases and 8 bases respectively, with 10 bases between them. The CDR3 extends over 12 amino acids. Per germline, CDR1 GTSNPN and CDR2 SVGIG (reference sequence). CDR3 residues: CAWSVGRVEAFF. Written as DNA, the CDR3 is TGTGCCTGGAGTGTGGGGAGGGTGGAAGCTTTCTTT.

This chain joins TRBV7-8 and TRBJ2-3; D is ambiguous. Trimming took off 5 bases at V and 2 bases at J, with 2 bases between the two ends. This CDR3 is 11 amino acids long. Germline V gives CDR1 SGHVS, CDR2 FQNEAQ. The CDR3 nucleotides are TGTGCCAGCAGCAACACAGATACGCAGTATTTT. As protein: CASSNTDTQYF.

CDR3 region: CASSTGTVEKLFF. As DNA, the CDR3 is TGTGCCAGCAGCACCGGGACGGTCGAAAAACTGTTTTTT. The J gene is TRBJ1-4, the V gene TRBV7-9; tentative D call: TRBD1 (5 bases). Trimming shortened V by 5 bases and J by 8 bases, and 12 bases separated the two germline ends. The CDR3 runs 13 residues. Germline V gene lookup returns CDR1 SEHNR and CDR2 FQNEAQ (reference sequence).